Listed below are T cell receptor beta chains from one sample, sequenced in a study of blood T cell repertoires in COVID-19. This table comes from immunoSEQ multiplex PCR, and its TCRdb copy is limited to in-frame clones, with some not included. Of 250,000 to 350,000 clones listed, 88% are singletons. Sequencing was carried out using PBMCs or T cells enriched from blood (not recorded which). The receptors were gathered from a woman in her twenties or thirties who had recovered from COVID-19. Each CDR3 is given with its conserved first and last residue. The D gene is left open where the match is weak. A row's size may be missing; if present it is once, few, many or a size class.

>TRBJ2-2|TRBV10-2|NA|NA
TGCGCCAGCAGGGGACACCGGAACACCGGGGAGCTGTTTTTT
CASRGHRNTGELFF
>TRBJ1-1|TRBV19|NA|once
TGTGCCACCTCGATTAACCTACCTCCAGGTACTGAAGCTTTCTTT
CATSINLPPGTEAFF
>TRBJ2-7|TRBV7-8|NA|NA
TGTGCCAGCAGCAGCCTGGTGCAGGTCTACGAGCAGTACTTC
CASSSLVQVYEQYF
>TRBJ2-4|TRBV9|TRBD2|NA
TGTGCCAGCAGCCCCAGGCGGGGGTCCGACATTCAGTACTTC
CASSPRRGSDIQYF
>TRBJ1-2|TRBV7-2|NA|NA
TGTGCCAGCAGCTCATCCGGGACAAAGAACTATGGCTACACCTTC
CASSSSGTKNYGYTF
>TRBJ2-3|TRBV11-3|TRBD2|NA
TGTGCCAGCAGCTTACGCCTAGCGGGGATCTCTAGCACAGATACGCAGTATTTT
CASSLRLAGISSTDTQYF
>TRBJ2-7|TRBV20-1|NA|NA
TGCAGTGCTAGTCCTGTCTCCTACGAGCAGTACTTC
CSASPVSYEQYF
>TRBJ2-1|TRBV18|TRBD1|NA
TGTGCCAGCTCACCCGGGACAGGCATTAACAATGAGCAGTTCTTC
CASSPGTGINNEQFF
>TRBJ2-1|TRBV19|TRBD2|NA
TGTGCCAGTAGTATGTATATCCTAGCGGGGGGCAATGAGCAGTTCTTC
CASSMYILAGGNEQFF
>TRBJ2-7|TRBV27|TRBD2|NA
TGTGCCAGCAGTAGACTAGCGGGGGGGGTTTACGAGCAGTACTTC
CASSRLAGGVYEQYF
>TRBJ2-7|TRBV7-8|TRBD2|NA
TGTGCCAGCAGCCCAGGGACTAGCGGACCCTCCTACGAGCAGTACTTC
CASSPGTSGPSYEQYF
>TRBJ1-1|TRBV7-8|NA|few
TGTGCCAGCAGCCCCTCAGGGAACACTGAAGCTTTCTTT
CASSPSGNTEAFF
>TRBJ1-1|TRBV6-5|NA|NA
TGTGCCAGCATCGGGCCGGACTATATGAACACTGAAGCTTTCTTT
CASIGPDYMNTEAFF
>TRBJ2-7|TRBV9|NA|NA
TGTGCCAGCAGCGTGGGATTAGGGGGATTGAGCTCCTACGAGCAGTACTTC
CASSVGLGGLSSYEQYF
>TRBJ2-1|TRBV3-1/TRBV3-2|NA|NA
TGTGCCAGCAGCCAAGATTGGGGCGAAGGCAATGAGCAGTTCTTC
CASSQDWGEGNEQFF
>TRBJ1-1|TRBV7-8|TRBD1|NA
TGTGCCAGCAGCCGACGACAGGGGGCGAACACTGAAGCTTTCTTT
CASSRRQGANTEAFF
>TRBJ2-4|TRBV21-1|NA|NA
TGTGCCAGCAGCAAAGGAGGAACAAACATTCAGTACTTC
CASSKGGTNIQYF
>TRBJ2-7|TRBV4-1|TRBD2|NA
TGCGCCAGCAGCCAAACTAGCGGGAGCTCCTACGAGCAGTACTTC
CASSQTSGSSYEQYF
>TRBJ2-2|TRBV24-1|NA|few
TGTGCCACCAGTGAGATTACAGGGTCCGGGGAGCTGTTTTTT
CATSEITGSGELFF
>TRBJ1-6|TRBV29-1|NA|few
TGCAGCGTTGAAGATCTCTCATATGAGGGTGGCCTCCACTTT
CSVEDLSYEGGLHF
>TRBJ2-1|TRBV28|NA|NA
TGTGCCAGCATTCCGACATGGGTCTCCTACAATGAGCAGTTCTTC
CASIPTWVSYNEQFF
>TRBJ2-7|TRBV7-8|TRBD2|NA
TGTGCCAGCAGCTTAAAGGGGTCGGGAGGGAACTACGAGCAGTACTTC
CASSLKGSGGNYEQYF
>TRBJ1-2|TRBV11-3|NA|once
TGTGCCAGCAGCTTAGACGACAGTAACTATGGCTACACCTTC
CASSLDDSNYGYTF
>TRBJ1-2|TRBV9|TRBD1|NA
TGTGCCAGGGGGACAGCTAACTATGGCTACACCTTC
CARGTANYGYTF
>TRBJ2-3|TRBV2|NA|NA
TGTGCCTCAGCAGCCCAGCGAGGAGATACGCAGTATTTT
CASAAQRGDTQYF
>TRBJ1-5|TRBV19|TRBD1|NA
TGTGCCAGCTCAGGACAGGTCAATCAGCCCCAGCATTTT
CASSGQVNQPQHF
>TRBJ2-7|TRBV6-5|NA|NA
TGTGCCAGCAGACCAGCGGTCTCCTACGAGCAGTACTTC
CASRPAVSYEQYF
>TRBJ1-2|TRBV2|NA|NA
TGTGCCAGCAGTGGGGGAGTAGGGAGCGGCTACACCTTC
CASSGGVGSGYTF
>TRBJ1-5|TRBV28|TRBD1|once
TGTGCCATACTGCACAGGGGTAATCAGCCCCAGCATTTT
CAILHRGNQPQHF
>TRBJ1-2|TRBV7-9|TRBD1|once
TGTGCCAGCAGCTCCCGAGGGACAGGGTCACGGGGCTACACCTTC
CASSSRGTGSRGYTF